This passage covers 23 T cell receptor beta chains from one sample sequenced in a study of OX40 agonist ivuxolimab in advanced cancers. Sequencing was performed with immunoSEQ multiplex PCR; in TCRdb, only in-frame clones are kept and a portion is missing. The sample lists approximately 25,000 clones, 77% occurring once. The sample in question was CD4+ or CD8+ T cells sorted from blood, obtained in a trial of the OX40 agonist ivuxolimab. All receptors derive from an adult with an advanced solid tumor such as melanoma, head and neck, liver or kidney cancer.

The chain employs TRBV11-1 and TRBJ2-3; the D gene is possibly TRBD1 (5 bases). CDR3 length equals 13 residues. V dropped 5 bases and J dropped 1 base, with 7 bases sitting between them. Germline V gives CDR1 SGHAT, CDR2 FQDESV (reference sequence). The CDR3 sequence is CASSPTGTDTQYF. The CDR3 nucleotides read TGTGCCAGCAGCCCGACAGGCACAGATACGCAGTATTTT.

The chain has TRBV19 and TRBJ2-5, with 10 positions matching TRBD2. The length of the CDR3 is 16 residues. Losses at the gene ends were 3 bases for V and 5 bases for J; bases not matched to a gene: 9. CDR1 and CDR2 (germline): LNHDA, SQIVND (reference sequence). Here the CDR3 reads CASSMGLASSAETQYF. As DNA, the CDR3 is TGTGCCAGTAGTATGGGACTAGCGTCGAGTGCGGAGACCCAGTACTTC.

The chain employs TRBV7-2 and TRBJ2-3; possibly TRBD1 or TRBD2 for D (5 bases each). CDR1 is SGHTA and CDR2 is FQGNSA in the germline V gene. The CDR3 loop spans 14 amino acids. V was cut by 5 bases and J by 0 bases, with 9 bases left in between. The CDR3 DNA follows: TGTGCCAGCAGCGTCCGGGACAGCACAGATACGCAGTATTTT. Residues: CASSVRDSTDTQYF.

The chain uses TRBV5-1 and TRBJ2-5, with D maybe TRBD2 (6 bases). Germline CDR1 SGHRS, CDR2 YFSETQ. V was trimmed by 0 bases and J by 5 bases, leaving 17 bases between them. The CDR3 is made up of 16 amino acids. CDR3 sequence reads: CASSLVPKSGSETQYF. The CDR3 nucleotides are TGCGCCAGCAGCTTGGTCCCTAAGAGCGGGTCGGAGACCCAGTACTTC.

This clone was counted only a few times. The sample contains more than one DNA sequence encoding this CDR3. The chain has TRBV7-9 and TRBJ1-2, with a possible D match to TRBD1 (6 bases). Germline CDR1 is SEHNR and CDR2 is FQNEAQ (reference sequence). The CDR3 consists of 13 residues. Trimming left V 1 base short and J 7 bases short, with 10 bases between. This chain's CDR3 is CASSLGGGRGYTF. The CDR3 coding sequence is TGTGCCAGCAGCTTAGGAGGGGGTCGTGGCTACACCTTC.

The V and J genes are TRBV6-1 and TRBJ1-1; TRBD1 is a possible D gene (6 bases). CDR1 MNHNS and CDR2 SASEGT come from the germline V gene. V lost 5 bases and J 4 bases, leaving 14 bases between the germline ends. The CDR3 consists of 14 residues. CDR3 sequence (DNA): TGTGCCAGCAGTTCCAGGGGATCGGGCACTGAAGCTTTCTTT. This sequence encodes CASSSRGSGTEAFF.

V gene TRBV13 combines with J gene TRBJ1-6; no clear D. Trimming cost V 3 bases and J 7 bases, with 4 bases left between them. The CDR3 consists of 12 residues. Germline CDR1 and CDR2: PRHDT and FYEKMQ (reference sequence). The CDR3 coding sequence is TGTGCCAGCAGCTTTATCAATTCACCCCTCCACTTT. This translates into CASSFINSPLHF.

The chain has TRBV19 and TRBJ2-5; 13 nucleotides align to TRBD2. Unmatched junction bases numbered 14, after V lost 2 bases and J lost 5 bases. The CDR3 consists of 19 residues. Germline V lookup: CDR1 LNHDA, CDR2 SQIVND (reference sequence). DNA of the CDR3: TGTGCCAGTAGTATAAGCAGACTAGCGGGGGGCCTTGTGCATGAGACCCAGTACTTC. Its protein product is CASSISRLAGGLVHETQYF.

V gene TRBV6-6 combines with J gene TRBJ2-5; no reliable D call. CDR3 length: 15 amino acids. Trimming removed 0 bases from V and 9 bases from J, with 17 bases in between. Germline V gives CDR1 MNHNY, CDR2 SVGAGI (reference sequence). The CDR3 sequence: CASSYSSGSRASQYF. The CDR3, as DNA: TGTGCCAGCAGTTACTCATCGGGCTCTCGGGCGTCCCAGTACTTC.

CDR3: CASTRDYTNEQFF. In nucleotides, the CDR3 is TGTGCCAGCACCAGGGACTACACCAATGAGCAGTTCTTC. J is TRBJ2-1 and V is TRBV5-6; 7 nucleotides match TRBD2. There are 13 residues in the CDR3. The V and J ends lost 6 bases and 6 bases, in that order; junction bases with no gene match: 6. Germline lookup yields CDR1 SGHDT and CDR2 YYEEEE.

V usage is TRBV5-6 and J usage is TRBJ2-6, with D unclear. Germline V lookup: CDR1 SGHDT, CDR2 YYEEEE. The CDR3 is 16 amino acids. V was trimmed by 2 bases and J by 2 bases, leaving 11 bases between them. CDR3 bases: TGTGCCAGCAGCTTACCCCCGGGTGCTGGGGCCAACGTCCTGACTTTC. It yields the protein CASSLPPGAGANVLTF.

The CDR3 protein is CASSIGTVGYEQYF. The CDR3 coding sequence is TGTGCCAGCAGCATCGGGACAGTGGGCTACGAGCAGTACTTC. The chain recombines TRBV9 with TRBJ2-7; 7 nucleotides align to TRBD1. Germline CDR1 and CDR2: SGDLS and YYNGEE. The CDR3 extends over 14 amino acids. Trimming removed 4 bases from V and 3 bases from J; junction bases left unmatched: 7.

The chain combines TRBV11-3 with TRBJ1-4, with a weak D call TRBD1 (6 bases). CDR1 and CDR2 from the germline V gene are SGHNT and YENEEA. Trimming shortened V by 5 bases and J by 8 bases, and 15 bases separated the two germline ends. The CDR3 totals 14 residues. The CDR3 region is CASSLRGGGEKLFF. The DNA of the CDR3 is TGTGCCAGCAGCCTCAGGGGCGGGGGAGAAAAACTGTTTTTT.

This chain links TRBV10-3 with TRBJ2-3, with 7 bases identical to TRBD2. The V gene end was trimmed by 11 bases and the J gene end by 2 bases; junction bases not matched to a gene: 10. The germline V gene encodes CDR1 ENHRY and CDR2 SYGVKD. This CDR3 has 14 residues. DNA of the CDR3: TGTGCCTCGGGGGGTGGGGCATCCACAGATACGCAGTATTTT. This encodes CASGGGASTDTQYF.

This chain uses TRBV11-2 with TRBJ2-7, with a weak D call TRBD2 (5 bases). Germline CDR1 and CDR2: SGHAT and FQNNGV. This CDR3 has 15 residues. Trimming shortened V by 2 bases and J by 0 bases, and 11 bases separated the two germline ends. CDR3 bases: TGTGCCAGCAGCTTATGGACTGGATACTCCTACGAGCAGTACTTC. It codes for CASSLWTGYSYEQYF.

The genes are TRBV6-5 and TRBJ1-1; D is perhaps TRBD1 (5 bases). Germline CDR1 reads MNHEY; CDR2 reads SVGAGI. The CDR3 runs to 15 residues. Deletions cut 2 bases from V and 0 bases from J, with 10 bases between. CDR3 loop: CASSYRGRMNTEAFF. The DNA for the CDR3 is TGTGCCAGCAGTTACCGGGGCAGGATGAACACTGAAGCTTTCTTT.

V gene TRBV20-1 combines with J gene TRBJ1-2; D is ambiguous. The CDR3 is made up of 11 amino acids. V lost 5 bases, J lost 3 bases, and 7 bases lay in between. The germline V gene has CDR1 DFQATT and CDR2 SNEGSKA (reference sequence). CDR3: CSAPRDYGYTF. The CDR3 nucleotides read TGCAGTGCTCCTAGGGACTATGGCTACACCTTC.

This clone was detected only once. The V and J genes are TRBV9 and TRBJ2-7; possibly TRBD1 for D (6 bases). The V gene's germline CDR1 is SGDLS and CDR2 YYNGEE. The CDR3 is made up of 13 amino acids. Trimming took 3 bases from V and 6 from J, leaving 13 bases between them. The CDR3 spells CASSETGPSEQYF. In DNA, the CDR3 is TGTGCCAGCAGCGAGACAGGACCATCCGAGCAGTACTTC. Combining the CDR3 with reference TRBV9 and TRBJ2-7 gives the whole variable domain DSGVTQTPKHLITATGQRVTLRCSPRSGDLSVYWYQQSLDQGLQFLIQYYNGEERAKGNILERFSAQQFPDLHSELNLSSLELGDSALYFCASSETGPSEQYFGPGTRLTVT.

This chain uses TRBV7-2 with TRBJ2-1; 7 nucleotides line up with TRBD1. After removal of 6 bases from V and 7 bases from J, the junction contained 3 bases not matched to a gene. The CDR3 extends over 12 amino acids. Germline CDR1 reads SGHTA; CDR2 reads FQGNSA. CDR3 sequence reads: CASRGQRNEQFF. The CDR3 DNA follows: TGTGCCAGCAGGGGACAGAGGAATGAGCAGTTCTTC. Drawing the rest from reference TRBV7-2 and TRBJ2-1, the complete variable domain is GAGVSQSPSNKVTEKGKDVELRCDPISGHTALYWYRQSLGQGLEFLIYFQGNSAPDKSGLPSDRFSAERTGGSVSTLTIQRTQQEDSAVYLCASRGQRNEQFFGPGTRLTVL.

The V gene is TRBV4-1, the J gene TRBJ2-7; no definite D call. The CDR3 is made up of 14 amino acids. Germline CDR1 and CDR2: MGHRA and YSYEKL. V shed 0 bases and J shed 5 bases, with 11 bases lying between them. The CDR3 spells CASSQETAGDEQYF. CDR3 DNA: TGCGCCAGCAGCCAAGAAACGGCTGGTGACGAGCAGTACTTC.

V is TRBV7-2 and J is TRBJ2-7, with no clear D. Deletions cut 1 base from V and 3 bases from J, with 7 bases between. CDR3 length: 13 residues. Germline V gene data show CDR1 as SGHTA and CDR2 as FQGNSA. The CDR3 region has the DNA TGTGCCAGCAGCTTAGTGTCGGGCTACGAGCAGTACTTC. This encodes CASSLVSGYEQYF.

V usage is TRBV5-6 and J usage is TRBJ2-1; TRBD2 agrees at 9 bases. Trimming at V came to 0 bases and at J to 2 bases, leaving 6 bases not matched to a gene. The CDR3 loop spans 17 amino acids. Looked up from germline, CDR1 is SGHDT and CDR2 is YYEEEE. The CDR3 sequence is CASSLALAGVAYNEQFF. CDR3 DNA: TGTGCCAGCAGCTTGGCGTTAGCGGGGGTCGCCTACAATGAGCAGTTCTTC.

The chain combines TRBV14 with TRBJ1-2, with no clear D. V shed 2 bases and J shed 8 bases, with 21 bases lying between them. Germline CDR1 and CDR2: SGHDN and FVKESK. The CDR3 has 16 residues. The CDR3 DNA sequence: TGTGCCAGCAGCCAAACCGGTGGGCGGCTTACGAAAGGCTACACCTTC. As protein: CASSQTGGRLTKGYTF.